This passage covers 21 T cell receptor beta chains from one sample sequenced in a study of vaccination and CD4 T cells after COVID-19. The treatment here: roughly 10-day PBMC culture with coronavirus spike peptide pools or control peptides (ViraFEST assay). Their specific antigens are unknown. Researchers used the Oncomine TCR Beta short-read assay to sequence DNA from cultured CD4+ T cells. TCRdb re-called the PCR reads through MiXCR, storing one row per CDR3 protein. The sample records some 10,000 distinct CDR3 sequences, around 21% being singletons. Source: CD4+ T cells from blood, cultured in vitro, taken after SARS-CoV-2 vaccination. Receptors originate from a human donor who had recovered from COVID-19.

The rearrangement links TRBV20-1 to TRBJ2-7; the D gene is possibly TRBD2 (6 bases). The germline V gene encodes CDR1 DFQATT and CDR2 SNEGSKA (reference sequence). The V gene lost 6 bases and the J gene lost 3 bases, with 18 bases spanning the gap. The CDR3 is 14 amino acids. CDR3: CSAAVLEGLYEQYF. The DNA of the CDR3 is TGCAGTGCAGCCGTCCTGGAGGGCCTCTACGAGCAGTACTTC.

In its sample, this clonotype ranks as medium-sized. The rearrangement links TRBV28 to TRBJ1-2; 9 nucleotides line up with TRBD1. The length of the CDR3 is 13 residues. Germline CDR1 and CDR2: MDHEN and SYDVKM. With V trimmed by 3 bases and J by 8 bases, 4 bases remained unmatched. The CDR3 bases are TGTGCCAGCAGTTTGGGGACAGGGTACGGCTACACCTTC. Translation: CASSLGTGYGYTF.

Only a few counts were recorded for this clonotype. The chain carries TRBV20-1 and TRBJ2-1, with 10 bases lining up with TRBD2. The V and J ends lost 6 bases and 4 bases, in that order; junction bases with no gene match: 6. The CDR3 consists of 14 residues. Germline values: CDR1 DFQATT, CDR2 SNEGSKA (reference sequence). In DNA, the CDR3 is TGCAGTGCGCAGGGGACTAGCGCTTACAATGAGCAGTTCTTC. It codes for CSAQGTSAYNEQFF.

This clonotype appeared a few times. The CDR3 region has the DNA TGCAGCGTTACAGGGGCTGGCAATCAGCCCCAGCATTTT. Amino acid sequence: CSVTGAGNQPQHF. The chain couples TRBV29-1 to TRBJ1-5; 7 bases are shared with TRBD1. This CDR3 comprises 13 residues. Per germline, CDR1 SQVTM and CDR2 ANQGSEA. J gave up 2 bases and V 5 bases, and 3 bases lay outside the gene matches.

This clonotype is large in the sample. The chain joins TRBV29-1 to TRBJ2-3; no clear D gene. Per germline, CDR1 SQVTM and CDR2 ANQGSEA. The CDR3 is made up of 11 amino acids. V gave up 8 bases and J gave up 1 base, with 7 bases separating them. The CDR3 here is CSFRGTDTQYF. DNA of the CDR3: TGCAGCTTCAGAGGCACAGATACGCAGTATTTT.

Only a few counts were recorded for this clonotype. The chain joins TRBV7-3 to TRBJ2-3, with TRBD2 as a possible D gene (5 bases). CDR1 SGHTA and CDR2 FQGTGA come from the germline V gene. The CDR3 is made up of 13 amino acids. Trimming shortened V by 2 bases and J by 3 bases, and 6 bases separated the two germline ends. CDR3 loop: CASSLGRTDTQYF. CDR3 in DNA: TGTGCCAGCAGCTTAGGGAGAACAGATACGCAGTATTTT.

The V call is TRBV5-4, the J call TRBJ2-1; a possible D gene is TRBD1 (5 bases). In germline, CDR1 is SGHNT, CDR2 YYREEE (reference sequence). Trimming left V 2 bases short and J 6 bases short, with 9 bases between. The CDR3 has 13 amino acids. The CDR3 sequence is CASSFGQGNEQFF. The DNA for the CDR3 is TGTGCCAGCAGCTTCGGACAAGGCAATGAGCAGTTCTTC. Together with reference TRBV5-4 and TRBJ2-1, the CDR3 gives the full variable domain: ETGVTQSPTHLIKTRGQQVTLRCSSQSGHNTVSWYQQALGQGPQFIFQYYREEENGRGNFPPRFSGLQFPNYSSELNVNALELDDSALYLCASSFGQGNEQFFGPGTRLTVL.

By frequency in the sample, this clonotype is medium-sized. DNA of the CDR3: TGCAGTGCTACTTTAGGGACAGGGTGGTCACCCCTCCACTTT. It codes for CSATLGTGWSPLHF. The gene calls are TRBV20-1 and TRBJ1-6; 9 positions agree with TRBD1. Germline values: CDR1 DFQATT, CDR2 SNEGSKA (reference sequence). The CDR3 is 14 residues long. V was pared by 4 bases and J by 10 bases, with 8 bases of the junction left unmatched.

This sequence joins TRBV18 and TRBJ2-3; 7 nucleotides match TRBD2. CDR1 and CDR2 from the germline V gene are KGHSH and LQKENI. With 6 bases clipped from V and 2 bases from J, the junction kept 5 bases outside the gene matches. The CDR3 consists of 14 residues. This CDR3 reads CASSSSGVTDTQYF. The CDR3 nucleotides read TGTGCCAGCTCCTCCAGCGGGGTCACAGATACGCAGTATTTT.

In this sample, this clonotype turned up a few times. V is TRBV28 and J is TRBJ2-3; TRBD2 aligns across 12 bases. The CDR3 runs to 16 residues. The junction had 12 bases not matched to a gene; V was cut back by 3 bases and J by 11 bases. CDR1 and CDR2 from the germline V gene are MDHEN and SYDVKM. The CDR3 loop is CASSFQTSGSTSGQYF. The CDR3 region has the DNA TGTGCCAGCAGTTTTCAGACTAGCGGGAGCACCAGTGGGCAGTATTTT.

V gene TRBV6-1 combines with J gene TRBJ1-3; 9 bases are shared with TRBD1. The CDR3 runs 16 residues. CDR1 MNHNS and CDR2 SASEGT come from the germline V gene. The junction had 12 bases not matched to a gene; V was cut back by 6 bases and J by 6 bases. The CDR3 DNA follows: TGTGCCAGCAGCCCTATGAGGGGACAGGGCGAAAACACCATATATTTT. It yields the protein CASSPMRGQGENTIYF.

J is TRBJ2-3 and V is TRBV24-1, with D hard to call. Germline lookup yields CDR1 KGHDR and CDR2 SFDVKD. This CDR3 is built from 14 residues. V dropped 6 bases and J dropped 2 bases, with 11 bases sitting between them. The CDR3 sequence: CATSPSTATDTQYF. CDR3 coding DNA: TGTGCCACCAGTCCCAGCACAGCCACAGATACGCAGTATTTT.

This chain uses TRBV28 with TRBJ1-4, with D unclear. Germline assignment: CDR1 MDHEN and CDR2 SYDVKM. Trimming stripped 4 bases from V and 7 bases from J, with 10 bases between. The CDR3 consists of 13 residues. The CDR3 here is CASSSPATEKLFF. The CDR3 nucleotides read TGTGCCAGCAGTTCCCCGGCAACTGAAAAACTGTTTTTT.

CDR3 protein: CASIRTGGNQPQHF. The CDR3 DNA is TGTGCCAGCATTCGGACAGGGGGGAATCAGCCCCAGCATTTT. The chain combines TRBV12-3 or TRBV12-4 with TRBJ1-5, with 10 nucleotides matching TRBD1. With 7 bases clipped from V and 4 bases from J, the junction kept 4 bases outside the gene matches. This CDR3 contains 14 residues.

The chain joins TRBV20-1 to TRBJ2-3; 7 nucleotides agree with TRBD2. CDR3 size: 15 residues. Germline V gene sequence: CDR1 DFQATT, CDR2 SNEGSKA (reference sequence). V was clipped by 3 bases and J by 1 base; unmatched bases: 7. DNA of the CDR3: TGCAGTGCTAGGAGGGCTAGCGGCCGCACAGATACGCAGTATTTT. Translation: CSARRASGRTDTQYF.

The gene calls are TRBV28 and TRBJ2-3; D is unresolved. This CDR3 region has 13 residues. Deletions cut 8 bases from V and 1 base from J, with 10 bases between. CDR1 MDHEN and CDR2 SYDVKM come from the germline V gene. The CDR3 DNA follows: TGTGCCAGCCACGGTAAGGGCACAGATACGCAGTATTTT. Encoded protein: CASHGKGTDTQYF.

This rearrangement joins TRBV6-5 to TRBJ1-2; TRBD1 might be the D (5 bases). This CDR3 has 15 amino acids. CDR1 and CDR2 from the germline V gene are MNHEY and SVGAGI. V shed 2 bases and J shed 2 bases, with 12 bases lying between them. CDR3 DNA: TGTGCCAGCAGTTACAAGACAGCGATCAACTATGGCTACACCTTC. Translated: CASSYKTAINYGYTF.

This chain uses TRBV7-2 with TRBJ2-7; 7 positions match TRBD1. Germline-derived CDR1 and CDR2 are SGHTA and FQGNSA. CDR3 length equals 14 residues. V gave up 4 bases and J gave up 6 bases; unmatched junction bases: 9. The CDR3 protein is CASSSTRQGGEQYF. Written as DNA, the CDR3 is TGTGCCAGCAGCTCCACCCGACAGGGCGGCGAGCAGTACTTC. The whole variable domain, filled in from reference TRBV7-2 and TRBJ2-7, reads GAGVSQSPSNKVTEKGKDVELRCDPISGHTALYWYRQSLGQGLEFLIYFQGNSAPDKSGLPSDRFSAERTGGSVSTLTIQRTQQEDSAVYLCASSSTRQGGEQYFGPGTRLTVT.

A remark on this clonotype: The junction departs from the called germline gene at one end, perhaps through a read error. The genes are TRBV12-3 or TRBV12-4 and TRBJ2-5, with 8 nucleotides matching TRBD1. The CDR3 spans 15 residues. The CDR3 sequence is CASSRTGTPQETQYF. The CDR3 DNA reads TGCGCCAGCAGCCGGACAGGGACCCCCCAAGAGACCCAGTACTTC.

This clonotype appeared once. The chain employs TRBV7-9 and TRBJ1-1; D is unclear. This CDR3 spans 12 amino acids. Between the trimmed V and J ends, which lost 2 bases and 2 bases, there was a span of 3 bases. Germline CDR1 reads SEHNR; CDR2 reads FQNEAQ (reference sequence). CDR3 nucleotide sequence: TGTGCCAGCAGCTTAACAAACACTGAAGCTTTCTTT. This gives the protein CASSLTNTEAFF. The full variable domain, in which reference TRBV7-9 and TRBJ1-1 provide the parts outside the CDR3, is DTGVSQNPRHKITKRGQNVTFRCDPISEHNRLYWYRQTLGQGPEFLTYFQNEAQLEKSRLLSDRFSAERPKGSFSTLEIQRTEQGDSAMYLCASSLTNTEAFFGQGTRLTVV.

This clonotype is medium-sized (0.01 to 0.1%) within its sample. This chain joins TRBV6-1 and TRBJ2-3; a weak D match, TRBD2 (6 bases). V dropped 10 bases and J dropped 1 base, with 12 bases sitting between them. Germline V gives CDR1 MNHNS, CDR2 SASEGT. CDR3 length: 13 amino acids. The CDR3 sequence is CATAGGGTDTQYF. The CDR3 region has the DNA TGTGCCACGGCCGGGGGAGGCACAGATACGCAGTATTTT.